The T cell receptor (beta chain) described here comes from a study of OX40 agonist ivuxolimab in advanced cancers. Germline assignment: CDR1 SGHTA and CDR2 FQGNSA. CDR3 length equals 14 residues. Trimming at V came to 5 bases and at J to 5 bases, leaving 6 bases not matched to a gene. Study-wide points: It was not determined which antigens were specifically recognized by the peripheral T cells that had undergone clonal expansion.

The table came from immunoSEQ multiplex PCR; TCRdb's copy has only in-frame clones and leaves some out. This table has some 70,000 clones, 80% to 95% appearing once. A note on this clone: The target antigen is unknown.

The origin of this receptor is an adult with an advanced solid tumor such as melanoma, head and neck, liver or kidney cancer. The chain recombines TRBV7-2 with TRBJ2-5; 9 bases are shared with TRBD1. Here the sequenced sample was CD4+ or CD8+ T cells sorted from blood, taken in a trial of the OX40 agonist ivuxolimab. The CDR3 here is CASSDTGGGETQYF. CDR3 coding DNA: TGTGCCAGCAGCGACACAGGGGGCGGTGAGACCCAGTACTTC.